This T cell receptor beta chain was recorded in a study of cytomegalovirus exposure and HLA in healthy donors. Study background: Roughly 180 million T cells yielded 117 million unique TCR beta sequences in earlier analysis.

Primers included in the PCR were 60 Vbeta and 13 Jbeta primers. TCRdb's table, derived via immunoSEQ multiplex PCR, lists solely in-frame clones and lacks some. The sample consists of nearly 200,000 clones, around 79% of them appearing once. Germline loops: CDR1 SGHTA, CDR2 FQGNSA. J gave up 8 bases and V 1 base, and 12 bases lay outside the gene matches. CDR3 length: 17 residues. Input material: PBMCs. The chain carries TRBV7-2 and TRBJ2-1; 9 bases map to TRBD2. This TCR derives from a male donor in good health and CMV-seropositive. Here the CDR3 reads CASSLVGGRAQVHEQFF. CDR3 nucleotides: TGTGCCAGCAGCTTAGTTGGCGGGAGGGCCCAGGTTCATGAGCAGTTCTTC.